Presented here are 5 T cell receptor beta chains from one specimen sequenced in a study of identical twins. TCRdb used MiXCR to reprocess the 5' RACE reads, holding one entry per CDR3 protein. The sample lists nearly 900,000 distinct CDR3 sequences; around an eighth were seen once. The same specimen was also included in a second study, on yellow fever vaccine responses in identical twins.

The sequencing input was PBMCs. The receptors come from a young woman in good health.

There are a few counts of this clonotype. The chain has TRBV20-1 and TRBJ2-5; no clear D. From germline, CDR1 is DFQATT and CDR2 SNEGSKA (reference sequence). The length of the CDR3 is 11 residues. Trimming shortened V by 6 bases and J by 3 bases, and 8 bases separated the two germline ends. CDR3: CSADTEETQYF. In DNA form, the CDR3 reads TGCAGTGCCGATACCGAAGAGACCCAGTACTTC.

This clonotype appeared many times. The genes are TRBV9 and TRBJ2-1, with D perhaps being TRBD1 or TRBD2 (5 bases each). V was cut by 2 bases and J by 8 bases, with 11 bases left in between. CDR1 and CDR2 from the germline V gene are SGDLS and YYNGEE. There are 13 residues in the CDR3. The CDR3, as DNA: TGTGCCAGCAGCGTCCTGGGACCTTATGAGCAGTTCTTC. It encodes CASSVLGPYEQFF. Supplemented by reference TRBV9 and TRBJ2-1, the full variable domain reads DSGVTQTPKHLITATGQRVTLRCSPRSGDLSVYWYQQSLDQGLQFLIQYYNGEERAKGNILERFSAQQFPDLHSELNLSSLELGDSALYFCASSVLGPYEQFFGPGTRLTVL.

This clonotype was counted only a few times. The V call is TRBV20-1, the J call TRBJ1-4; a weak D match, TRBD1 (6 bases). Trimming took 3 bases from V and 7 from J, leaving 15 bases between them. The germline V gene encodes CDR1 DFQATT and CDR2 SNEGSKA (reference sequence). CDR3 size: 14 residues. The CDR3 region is CSASGGGAGEKLFF. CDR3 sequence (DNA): TGCAGTGCTAGTGGGGGGGGCGCGGGTGAAAAACTGTTTTTT.

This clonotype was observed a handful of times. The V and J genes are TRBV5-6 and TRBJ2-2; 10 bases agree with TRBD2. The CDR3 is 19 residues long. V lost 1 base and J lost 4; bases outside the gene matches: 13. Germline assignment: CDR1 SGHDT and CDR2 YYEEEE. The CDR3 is CASSLFWGTSVRGTGELFF. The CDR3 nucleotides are TGTGCCAGCAGCTTGTTTTGGGGGACTAGCGTCAGGGGCACCGGGGAGCTGTTTTTT.

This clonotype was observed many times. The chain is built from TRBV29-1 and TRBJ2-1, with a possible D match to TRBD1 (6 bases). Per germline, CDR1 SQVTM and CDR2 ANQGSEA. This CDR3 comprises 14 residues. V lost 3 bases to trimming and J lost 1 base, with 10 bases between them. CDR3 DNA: TGCAGCGTTGACCAGGACAGTTCCTACAATGAGCAGTTCTTC. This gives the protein CSVDQDSSYNEQFF.